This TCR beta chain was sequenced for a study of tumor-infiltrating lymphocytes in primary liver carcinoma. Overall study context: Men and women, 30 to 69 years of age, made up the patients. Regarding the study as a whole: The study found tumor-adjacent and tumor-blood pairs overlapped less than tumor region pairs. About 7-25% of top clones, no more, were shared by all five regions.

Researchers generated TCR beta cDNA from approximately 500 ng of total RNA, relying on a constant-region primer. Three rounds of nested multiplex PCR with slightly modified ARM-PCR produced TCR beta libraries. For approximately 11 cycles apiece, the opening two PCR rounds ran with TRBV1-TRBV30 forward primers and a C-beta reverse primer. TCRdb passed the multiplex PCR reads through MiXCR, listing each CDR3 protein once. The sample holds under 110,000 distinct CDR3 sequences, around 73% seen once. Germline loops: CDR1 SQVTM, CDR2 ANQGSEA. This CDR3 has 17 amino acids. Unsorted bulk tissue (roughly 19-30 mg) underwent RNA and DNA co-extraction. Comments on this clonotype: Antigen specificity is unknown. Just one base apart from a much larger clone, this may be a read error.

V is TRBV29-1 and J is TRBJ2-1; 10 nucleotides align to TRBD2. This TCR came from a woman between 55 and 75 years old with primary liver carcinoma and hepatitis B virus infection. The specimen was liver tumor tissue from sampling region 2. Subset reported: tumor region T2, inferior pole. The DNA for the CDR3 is TGCAGCGTTGATTCGGTAGCGGGAGGAATCTCCTACAGTGAGCAGTTCTTC. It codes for CSVDSVAGGISYSEQFF.